The 15 T cell receptor beta chains in this list originate from one sample, sequenced in a study of T cell repertoires in cytomegalovirus infection (dated by TCRdb to between 2018 and 2021). TCRdb shows the sequencer as Illumina HiSeq 1500. TCRdb cleaned the public reads at Q25 with fastp, built clones with MiXCR and kept in-frame beta chains. Rows matching on CDR3 protein sequence are summarized as one entry with the most common DNA and genes. The sample has about 360,000 distinct CDR3 sequences on record, over 15% of them singletons. The ten largest clones take up 7.5% to 9.5% of the sample. The sequenced sample consisted of PBMCs. Every receptor here comes from a human donor in good health (CMV status not recorded). Some clones in this sample may be carry-over from other donors' samples.

In this sample, this clonotype turned up a few times. This chain uses TRBV28 with TRBJ2-2; 9 bases map to TRBD1. This CDR3 has 15 residues. Germline V gene sequence: CDR1 MDHEN, CDR2 SYDVKM. V shed 7 bases and J 4 bases; nucleotides not matched to a gene: 7. The CDR3 region has the DNA TGTGCCAGCACCACCCCGGGACAGGGCACCGGGGAGCTGTTTTTT. Residues: CASTTPGQGTGELFF. Variable domain in full (rest from reference TRBV28 and TRBJ2-2): DVKVTQSSRYLVKRTGEKVFLECVQDMDHENMFWYRQDPGLGLRLIYFSYDVKMKEKGDIPEGYSVSREKKERFSLILESASTNQTSMYLCASTTPGQGTGELFFGEGSRLTVL.

The chain has TRBV5-1 and TRBJ1-1, with D possibly matching TRBD1 (5 bases). This CDR3 is built from 11 residues. Trimming shortened V by 5 bases and J by 11 bases, and 13 bases separated the two germline ends. Germline V CDR1 and CDR2: SGHRS, YFSETQ. The CDR3 here is CASRGEGLAFF. CDR3 bases: TGCGCCAGCAGGGGGGAGGGGTTGGCTTTCTTT. The full variable domain, in which reference TRBV5-1 and TRBJ1-1 provide the parts outside the CDR3, is KAGVTQTPRYLIKTRGQQVTLSCSPISGHRSVSWYQQTPGQGLQFLFEYFSETQRNKGNFPGRFSGRQFSNSRSEMNVSTLELGDSALYLCASRGEGLAFFGQGTRLTVV.

This sequence joins TRBV12-3 or TRBV12-4 and TRBJ2-7; the D call may be TRBD1 or TRBD2 (5 bases each). The CDR3 contains 15 residues. The germline V and J ends were trimmed by 6 bases and 0 bases, with 15 bases remaining between them. The CDR3 is CASSPHAGTSYEQYF. CDR3 coding DNA: TGTGCCAGCAGCCCTCACGCCGGGACCTCCTACGAGCAGTACTTC.

This clonotype was seen more than once but under ten times. The gene calls are TRBV7-2 and TRBJ2-7; D is possibly TRBD1 or TRBD2 (5 bases each). V lost 3 bases to trimming and J lost 0 bases, with 15 bases between them. The CDR3 runs to 16 residues. Germline lookup yields CDR1 SGHTA and CDR2 FQGNSA. CDR3 bases: TGTGCCAGCAGCTTGGGGGAAGGTACTTTCTCCTACGAGCAGTACTTC. Its protein is CASSLGEGTFSYEQYF.

The rearrangement joins TRBV20-1 to TRBJ2-5; D is ambiguous. V lost 0 bases, J lost 0 bases, and 14 bases lay in between. This CDR3 has 16 amino acids. Germline assignment: CDR1 DFQATT and CDR2 SNEGSKA (reference sequence). The chain's CDR3 is CSARDRIGTYQETQYF. The CDR3 DNA follows: TGCAGTGCTAGAGATCGGATCGGAACGTACCAAGAGACCCAGTACTTC.

Many counts were recorded for this clonotype. The chain links TRBV7-2 to TRBJ2-3; TRBD2 matches 7 bases. CDR3 size: 16 residues. J lost 2 bases, V lost 5 bases, and 10 bases had no gene match. The germline V gene encodes CDR1 SGHTA and CDR2 FQGNSA. The CDR3 reads CASSPIGGGPTDTQYF. The CDR3 region has the DNA TGTGCCAGCAGCCCAATTGGGGGGGGACCCACAGATACGCAGTATTTT.

This rearrangement joins TRBV20-1 to TRBJ2-1; 8 bases map to TRBD2. The CDR3 spans 13 residues. Germline V gene data show CDR1 as DFQATT and CDR2 as SNEGSKA (reference sequence). In DNA, the CDR3 is TGCAGGGCCGGGGGGGCAGGGAGGAATGAGCAGTTCTTC. Translation gives CRAGGAGRNEQFF.

The table lists this clonotype with a few counts. The CDR3 sequence is CASSLDFSTDTQYF. The CDR3, as DNA: TGTGCCAGCAGCTTGGACTTTAGCACAGATACGCAGTATTTT. The rearrangement joins TRBV7-2 to TRBJ2-3; TRBD2 is a possible D gene (5 bases). CDR3 size: 14 residues. CDR1 and CDR2 from the germline V gene are SGHTA and FQGNSA. Trimming removed 3 bases at V and 0 bases at J, with 7 bases between.

The chain has TRBV28 and TRBJ2-3; 7 bases match TRBD2. This CDR3 is built from 16 residues. The V gene end was trimmed by 3 bases and the J gene end by 0 bases; junction bases not matched to a gene: 6. From germline, CDR1 is MDHEN and CDR2 SYDVKM. The CDR3 nucleotides are TGTGCCAGCAGTTTCCCTCTAGCGGCTAGCACAGATACGCAGTATTTT. It is translated as CASSFPLAASTDTQYF.

This clonotype was picked up many times. The rearrangement uses TRBV7-9 and TRBJ2-3; TRBD1 matches at 8 bases. With 6 bases clipped from V and 5 bases from J, the junction kept 10 bases outside the gene matches. The CDR3 has 15 residues. Germline CDR1 SEHNR, CDR2 FQNEAQ (reference sequence). CDR3 amino acids: CASRTGTGGVDTQYF. In DNA, the CDR3 is TGTGCCAGCAGGACCGGGACAGGAGGGGTAGATACGCAGTATTTT.

This clonotype has only a few counts. V gene TRBV6-1 combines with J gene TRBJ2-5, with D possibly TRBD1 on 6 matching bases. V lost 11 bases and J 2 bases, leaving 15 bases between the germline ends. Germline CDR1 and CDR2: MNHNS and SASEGT. The CDR3 runs 13 residues. CDR3 amino acids: CAAADSLQETQYF. As DNA, the CDR3 is TGTGCCGCCGCGGACAGTCTACAAGAGACCCAGTACTTC.

The rearrangement links TRBV19 to TRBJ1-6; D not resolved. This CDR3 has 13 residues. V shed 5 bases and J shed 7 bases, with 9 bases lying between them. CDR1 and CDR2 (germline): LNHDA, SQIVND (reference sequence). The CDR3, as DNA: TGTGCCAGTAGTTCCAAAGGGAATTCACCCCTCCACTTT. Translation gives CASSSKGNSPLHF.

The chain employs TRBV5-1 and TRBJ2-5; 10 positions match TRBD2. J gave up 5 bases and V 3 bases, and 10 bases lay outside the gene matches. Germline V gives CDR1 SGHRS, CDR2 YFSETQ. The CDR3 extends over 16 amino acids. The CDR3 bases are TGCGCCAGCAGCTCTGGAGGACTAGCGGTGGGCGAGACCCAGTACTTC. This codes for CASSSGGLAVGETQYF.

This clonotype has ten or more counts. The chain uses TRBV7-2 and TRBJ2-3; D is possibly TRBD1 (5 bases). V shed 5 bases and J shed 1 base, with 13 bases lying between them. This CDR3 has 15 residues. CDR1 is SGHTA, CDR2 FQGNSA, per germline. Here the CDR3 reads CASSPARARTDTQYF. DNA for the CDR3: TGTGCCAGCAGCCCGGCCAGGGCTCGCACAGATACGCAGTATTTT.

Note on this clonotype: Here the CDR3 omits its conserved ending phenylalanine or tryptophan, so a read error is the likely source. The chain couples TRBV12-3 or TRBV12-4 to TRBJ1-3; the D gene is possibly TRBD1 (5 bases). Trimming cost V 6 bases and J 1 base, with 13 bases left between them. This CDR3 spans 15 amino acids. The CDR3 coding sequence is TGTGCCAGCAGCGACACGGGGGGGTCTGGAAACACCATATATGTT. Protein: CASSDTGGSGNTIYV.